This T cell receptor beta chain was sequenced for a study of blood T cells in healthy people across ages. Next came a second PCR, run for about 7 to 12 cycles, which used a sample-barcoded 5' primer along with a J-beta primer mix. TCRdb reanalysed the 5' RACE reads using MiXCR and keeps one entry per CDR3 protein. Of 590,000 or so distinct CDR3 sequences listed, around 31% are singletons. The CDR3 extends over 15 amino acids. Per the germline V gene, CDR1 is LGHDT and CDR2 is YNNKEL (reference sequence). V lost 4 bases and J lost 5; bases outside the gene matches: 6. This sequence originates from a woman aged 80 or older in good health. Input material: blood. This chain connects TRBV3-1 to TRBJ1-5; 9 nucleotides align to TRBD1. The CDR3 protein is CASSPTGTGHQPQHF. CDR3 bases: TGTGCCAGCAGCCCTACCGGGACAGGGCATCAGCCCCAGCATTTT. Looking up the rest from reference TRBV3-1 and TRBJ1-5 gives the full variable domain: DTAVSQTPKYLVTQMGNDKSIKCEQNLGHDTMYWYKQDSKKFLKIMFSYNNKELIINETVPNRFSPKSPDKAHLNLHINSLELGDSAVYFCASSPTGTGHQPQHFGDGTRLSIL.